This T cell receptor beta chain was identified during a study of blood T cell repertoires in COVID-19. Study background: Sites across the United States, Italy and Spain contributed samples from acute and convalescent COVID-19.

Germline CDR1 is GTSNPN and CDR2 is SVGIG (reference sequence). V lost 2 bases and J 8 bases, leaving 13 bases between the germline ends. The CDR3 totals 14 residues. This clone has only a few counts. Some clones are missing from TCRdb's copy, which holds only in-frame ones; the method was immunoSEQ multiplex PCR. The sample contains approximately 70,000 clones, roughly 80% of which appear only once. The genes are TRBV30 and TRBJ1-6; D remains unclear. Material: peripheral blood. The receptor was isolated from a woman older than 75 with acute or convalescent COVID-19. CDR3 loop: CAWSPGRNHSPLHF. CDR3 coding DNA: TGTGCCTGGAGTCCCGGCAGGAACCATTCACCCCTCCACTTT.